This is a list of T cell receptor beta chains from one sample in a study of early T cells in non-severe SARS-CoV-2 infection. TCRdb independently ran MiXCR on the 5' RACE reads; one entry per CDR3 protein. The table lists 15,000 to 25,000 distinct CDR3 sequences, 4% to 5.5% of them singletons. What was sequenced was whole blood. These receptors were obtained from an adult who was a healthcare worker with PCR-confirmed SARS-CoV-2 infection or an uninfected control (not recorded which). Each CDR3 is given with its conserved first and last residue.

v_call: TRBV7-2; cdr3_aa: CASSLGGSAAPYEQYF
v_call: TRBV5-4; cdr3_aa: CASSPGRGAWGSDEQFF
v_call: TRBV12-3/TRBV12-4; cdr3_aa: CASSGTGNQPQHF
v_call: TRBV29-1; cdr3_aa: CSVIQGHEQYF
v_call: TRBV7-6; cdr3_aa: CASSRLGGDGYTF
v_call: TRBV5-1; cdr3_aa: CASSPYRGAPTDTQYF
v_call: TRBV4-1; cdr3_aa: CASSQDELGRLNSPLHF
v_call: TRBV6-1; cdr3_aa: CASRSYTEAFF
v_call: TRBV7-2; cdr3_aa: CASSGTAAAGNTIYF
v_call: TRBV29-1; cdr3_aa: CSVEGRTSPPSAEQFF
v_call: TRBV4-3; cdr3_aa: CASSQSPVAPSSTDTQYF
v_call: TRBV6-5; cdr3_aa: CASSYADKLEAFF
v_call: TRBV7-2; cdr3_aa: CASSLTGGPYGYTF
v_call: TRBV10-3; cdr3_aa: CAISEYAGGATYEQYF
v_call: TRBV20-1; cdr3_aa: CSARDPGAVKAYEQYF
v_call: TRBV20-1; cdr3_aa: CSAEQGIEDTQYF